One and the same sample provided the 6 T cell receptor beta chains below, sequenced in a study of identical twins (dated by TCRdb to 2015 to 2016). Library generation was performed with 5' RACE. Instrument on record: Illumina HiSeq 2000. In-frame beta chains were kept once TCRdb had trimmed the public reads at Q25 with fastp and called clones with MiXCR. Every entry covers one CDR3 protein and lists the most common genes and DNA from its rows. A total of some 500,000 distinct CDR3 sequences appear in this sample, 14% of them only once. 0.5% to 0.65% of the sample comes from the top ten. These same records also appear under a second study, on yellow fever vaccine responses in identical twins.

Sequencing was done on a sample of CD4+ T cells sorted from blood. Receptors were obtained from a woman between 18 and 29 years old in good health.

This clonotype was observed a handful of times. This chain uses TRBV20-1 with TRBJ2-5; perhaps TRBD2 as D (6 bases). Germline CDR1 and CDR2: DFQATT and SNEGSKA (reference sequence). The CDR3 extends over 13 amino acids. V was shortened by 5 bases and J by 5 bases, with 15 bases between the two germline ends. The CDR3 DNA sequence: TGCAGTGCTCTTGACTTGGCGGGGGAGACCCAGTACTTC. It is translated as CSALDLAGETQYF.

This clonotype was observed at least ten times. The rearrangement joins TRBV28 to TRBJ2-2; D is uncertain. Germline CDR1 and CDR2: MDHEN and SYDVKM. This CDR3 spans 13 amino acids. Trimming left V 5 bases short and J 0 bases short, with 4 bases between. The CDR3 reads CASSLANTGELFF. The CDR3 DNA reads as TGTGCCAGCAGTCTAGCGAACACCGGGGAGCTGTTTTTT.

The genes are TRBV11-2 and TRBJ2-5, with D possibly matching TRBD2 (6 bases). The germline CDR1 and CDR2 sequences are SGHAT and FQNNGV. The V gene lost 4 bases and the J gene lost 3 bases, with 24 bases spanning the gap. This CDR3 has 18 amino acids. The CDR3 coding sequence is TGTGCCAGCAGCTATAGGCAGCGGGTGACGGGTTTAGAAGAGACCCAGTACTTC. Translation gives CASSYRQRVTGLEETQYF. Using reference TRBV11-2 and TRBJ2-5 for the parts outside the CDR3, the full variable domain is EAGVAQSPRYKIIEKRQSVAFWCNPISGHATLYWYQQILGQGPKLLIQFQNNGVVDDSQLPKDRFSAERLKGVDSTLKIQPAKLEDSAVYLCASSYRQRVTGLEETQYFGPGTRLLVL.

The sample holds many counts of this clonotype. V and J are TRBV12-3 or TRBV12-4 and TRBJ2-3; 9 bases line up with TRBD2. The length of the CDR3 is 15 residues. After removal of 6 bases from V and 0 bases from J, the junction contained 4 bases not matched to a gene. CDR3 in DNA: TGTGCCAGCAGCCCTAGCGGGACTAGCACAGATACGCAGTATTTT. The encoded protein is CASSPSGTSTDTQYF.

The chain has TRBV4-3 and TRBJ2-1; 11 nucleotides match TRBD2. V shed 4 bases and J 7 bases; nucleotides not matched to a gene: 9. The CDR3 runs 16 residues. Germline CDR1 reads LGHNA; CDR2 reads YSLEER. CDR3: CASSLRTSGPQNEQFF. CDR3 nucleotides: TGCGCCAGCAGCCTACGGACTAGCGGGCCCCAGAATGAGCAGTTCTTC.

This clonotype was seen a handful of times. The V gene is TRBV5-5, the J gene TRBJ2-3, with D unclear. This CDR3 is built from 13 residues. V lost 4 bases to trimming and J lost 4 bases, with 10 bases between them. Germline assignment: CDR1 SGHKS and CDR2 YYEKEE (reference sequence). As DNA, the CDR3 is TGTGCCAGCAGCCTGCTAAGCGCAGATACGCAGTATTTT. Protein: CASSLLSADTQYF.